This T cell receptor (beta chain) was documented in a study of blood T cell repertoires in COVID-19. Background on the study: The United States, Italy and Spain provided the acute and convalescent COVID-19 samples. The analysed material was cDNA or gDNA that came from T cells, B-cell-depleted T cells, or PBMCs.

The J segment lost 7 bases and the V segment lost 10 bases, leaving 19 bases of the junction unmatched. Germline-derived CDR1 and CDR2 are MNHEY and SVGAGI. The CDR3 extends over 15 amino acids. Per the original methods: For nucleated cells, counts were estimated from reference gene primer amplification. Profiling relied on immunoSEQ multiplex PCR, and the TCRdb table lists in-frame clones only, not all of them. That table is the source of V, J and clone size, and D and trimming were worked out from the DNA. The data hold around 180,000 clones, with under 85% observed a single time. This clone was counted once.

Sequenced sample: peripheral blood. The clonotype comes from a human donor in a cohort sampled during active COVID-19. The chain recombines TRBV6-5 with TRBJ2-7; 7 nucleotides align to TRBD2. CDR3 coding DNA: TGTGCCACGAGCCGGGGGGACGCCCTTATGTTAGAGCAGTACTTC. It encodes CATSRGDALMLEQYF.